Reported below is one TCR beta chain. The entry originates in a study of T cell changes during pregnancy in multiple sclerosis. Trimming removed 1 base at V and 3 bases at J, with 10 bases between. CDR1 is SGHVS and CDR2 is FNYEAQ in the germline V gene. The CDR3 runs 15 residues. The table came from immunoSEQ multiplex PCR; TCRdb's copy has only in-frame clones and leaves some out. Among around 33,000 clones listed, nearly 90% were seen once. The rearrangement uses TRBV7-6 and TRBJ1-5, with D perhaps matching TRBD1 (6 bases). The clonotype originates from a female donor in good health, enrolled as a control in a pregnancy study. This specimen consisted of CD4+ T cells from peripheral blood mononuclear cells, obtained in the third trimester of pregnancy. CDR3 coding DNA: TGTGCCAGCAGCTTAGATACAGGGTTCAATCAGCCCCAGCATTTT. Translation gives CASSLDTGFNQPQHF. Using reference TRBV7-6 and TRBJ1-5 for the parts outside the CDR3, the full variable domain is GAGVSQSPRYKVTKRGQDVALRCDPISGHVSLYWYRQALGQGPEFLTYFNYEAQQDKSGLPNDRFSAERPEGSISTLTIQRTEQRDSAMYRCASSLDTGFNQPQHFGDGTRLSIL.